This T cell receptor beta chain was identified during a study of blood T cell repertoires in COVID-19. Study details: Specimens from acute and convalescent COVID-19 originated in the United States, Italy and Spain.

Data came from immunoSEQ multiplex PCR; TCRdb stores just in-frame clones and leaves some out. The sample consists of some 290,000 clones, about nine tenths of them appearing once. The CDR3 has 16 amino acids. CDR1 and CDR2 from the germline V gene are DFQATT and SNEGSKA (reference sequence). Germline trimming cut 3 bases from V and 0 bases from J; bases unmatched to any gene: 7. Those enrolled in Seattle joined during active infection and were followed longitudinally afterward. The V gene is TRBV20-1, the J gene TRBJ2-1; 8 nucleotides align to TRBD2. The sequenced material came from peripheral blood. The TCR sequence derives from a woman in her 30s with COVID-19, enrolled during active disease. The CDR3 sequence: CSASSGLGGSYNEQFF. The CDR3 DNA is TGCAGTGCTAGTTCGGGACTAGGGGGCTCCTACAATGAGCAGTTCTTC.